This T cell receptor beta chain was obtained from a study of blood T cell repertoires in COVID-19. Generated by immunoSEQ multiplex PCR, the TCRdb table keeps only in-frame clones and is missing some. The data show over 250,000 clones, with around 87% seen just once and 2.3% held by the top ten. The V gene end was trimmed by 4 bases and the J gene end by 5 bases; junction bases not matched to a gene: 4. Per the germline V gene, CDR1 is MNHEY and CDR2 is SMNVEV (reference sequence). The CDR3 covers 13 residues. Sequences were obtained from peripheral blood. The clonotype originates from a woman aged 45-65 years with acute or convalescent COVID-19. This sequence joins TRBV27 and TRBJ1-1; 7 positions match TRBD1. CDR3 amino acids: CASSSTGLTEAFF. The CDR3 nucleotides read TGTGCCAGCAGTTCGACAGGGTTGACTGAAGCTTTCTTT.